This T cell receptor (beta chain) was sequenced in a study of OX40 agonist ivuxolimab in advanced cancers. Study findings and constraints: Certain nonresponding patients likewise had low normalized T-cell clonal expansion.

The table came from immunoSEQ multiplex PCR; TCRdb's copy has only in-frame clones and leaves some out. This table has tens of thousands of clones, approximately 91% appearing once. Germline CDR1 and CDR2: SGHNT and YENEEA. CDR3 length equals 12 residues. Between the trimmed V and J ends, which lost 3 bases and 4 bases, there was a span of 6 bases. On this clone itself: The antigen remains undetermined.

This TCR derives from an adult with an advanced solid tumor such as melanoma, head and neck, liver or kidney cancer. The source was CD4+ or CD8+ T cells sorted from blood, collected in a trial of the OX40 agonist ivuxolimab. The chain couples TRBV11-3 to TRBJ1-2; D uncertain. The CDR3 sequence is CASSLMGYGYTF. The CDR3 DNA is TGTGCCAGCAGCTTGATGGGCTATGGCTACACCTTC. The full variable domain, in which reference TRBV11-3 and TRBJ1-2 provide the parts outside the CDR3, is EAGVVQSPRYKIIEKKQPVAFWCNPISGHNTLYWYLQNLGQGPELLIRYENEEAVDDSQLPKDRFSAERLKGVDSTLKIQPAELGDSAVYLCASSLMGYGYTFGSGTRLTVV.